This note documents a single T cell receptor beta chain sequence. These data are taken from a study of blood T cell repertoires in COVID-19. Germline V gives CDR1 SGHTA, CDR2 FQGNSA. The V end was cut by 2 bases, the J end by 6 bases, with 14 bases between. The CDR3 is made up of 14 amino acids. Assay: immunoSEQ multiplex PCR; the TCRdb copy retains only in-frame clones and omits some. The table includes roughly 150,000 clones, roughly 84% detected once. The TCR originated in a woman aged 50 to 60 with acute or convalescent COVID-19. This rearrangement joins TRBV7-2 to TRBJ2-7; tentatively, D is TRBD2 (5 bases). Sequencing was performed on peripheral blood. CDR3 nucleotide sequence: TGTGCCAGCAGCTTACTGGCAGCGGTAGGCGAGCAGTACTTC. Translated, it gives CASSLLAAVGEQYF. Full variable domain (rest looked up from reference TRBV7-2 and TRBJ2-7): GAGVSQSPSNKVTEKGKDVELRCDPISGHTALYWYRQSLGQGLEFLIYFQGNSAPDKSGLPSDRFSAERTGGSVSTLTIQRTQQEDSAVYLCASSLLAAVGEQYFGPGTRLTVT.